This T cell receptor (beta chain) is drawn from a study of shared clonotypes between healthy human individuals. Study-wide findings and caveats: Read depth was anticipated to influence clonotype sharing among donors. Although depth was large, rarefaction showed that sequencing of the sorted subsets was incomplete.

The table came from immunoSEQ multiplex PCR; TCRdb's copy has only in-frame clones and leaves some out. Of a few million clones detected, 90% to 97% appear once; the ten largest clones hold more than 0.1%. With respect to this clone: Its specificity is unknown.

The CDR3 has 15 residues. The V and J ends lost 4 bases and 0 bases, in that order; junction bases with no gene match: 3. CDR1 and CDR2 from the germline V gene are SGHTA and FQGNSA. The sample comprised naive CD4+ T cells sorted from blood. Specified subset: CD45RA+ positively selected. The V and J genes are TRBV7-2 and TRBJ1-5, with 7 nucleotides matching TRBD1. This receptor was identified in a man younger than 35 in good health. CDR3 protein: CASSSGQHSNQPQHF. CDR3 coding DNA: TGTGCCAGCAGCTCGGGACAGCATAGCAATCAGCCCCAGCATTTT.